The 13 T cell receptor beta chains in this list originate from one sample, sequenced in a study of T-cell memory formation after mild COVID-19. TCRdb analysed the 5' RACE reads with MiXCR anew, one entry per CDR3 protein. The data contain about 250,000 distinct CDR3 sequences, 15% of them singletons. Sequenced material: PBMCs or a T cell subset sorted from them (not recorded which). The receptors stem from an adult woman who had mild COVID-19 (a few samples of this study predate the infection). Cell type and time point are not known.

In this sample, this clonotype turned up a few times. The chain joins TRBV25-1 to TRBJ2-1; no reliable D call. The CDR3 loop spans 16 amino acids. Germline CDR1 and CDR2: MGHDK and SYGVNS. Trimming took 1 base from V and 2 from J, leaving 12 bases between them. The CDR3 reads CASSESRTATYNEQFF. CDR3 coding DNA: TGTGCCAGCAGTGAATCCCGCACAGCTACCTACAATGAGCAGTTCTTC.

This chain joins TRBV9 and TRBJ2-5, with TRBD2 as a possible D gene (6 bases). Germline V gene lookup returns CDR1 SGDLS and CDR2 YYNGEE. The CDR3 extends over 15 amino acids. The V end was cut by 3 bases, the J end by 5 bases, with 17 bases between. CDR3 DNA sequence: TGTGCCAGCAGCGCTAACGTCGGGGGTGGGGAGACCCAGTACTTC. As protein: CASSANVGGGETQYF.

In its sample, this clonotype was seen a few times. The V call is TRBV6-5, the J call TRBJ2-2; D remains ambiguous. The CDR3 loop spans 15 amino acids. Germline V lookup: CDR1 MNHEY, CDR2 SVGAGI. The V gene lost 6 bases and the J gene lost 0 bases, with 11 bases spanning the gap. CDR3 sequence (DNA): TGTGCCAGCAGCCCCTCAGCCGCGAACACCGGGGAGCTGTTTTTT. This sequence encodes CASSPSAANTGELFF.

The chain joins TRBV5-1 to TRBJ1-2; no firm D call. Germline CDR1 and CDR2: SGHRS and YFSETQ. There are 16 residues in the CDR3. Trimming pared 0 bases from V and 3 bases from J, leaving 15 bases between. CDR3 sequence: CASSLGTSDSYYGYTF. The CDR3 DNA follows: TGCGCCAGCAGCTTGGGAACGTCGGACTCGTACTATGGCTACACCTTC.

The chain links TRBV12-3 or TRBV12-4 to TRBJ1-6; D gene ambiguous. The CDR3 extends over 13 amino acids. Trimming cost V 4 bases and J 7 bases, with 8 bases left between them. In DNA, the CDR3 is TGTGCCAGCAGTTCCTCGGGAAATTCACCCCTCCACTTT. Its protein is CASSSSGNSPLHF.

J is TRBJ2-3 and V is TRBV12-3 or TRBV12-4; 7 nucleotides align to TRBD2. This CDR3 has 14 residues. The J segment lost 4 bases and the V segment lost 4 bases, leaving 5 bases of the junction unmatched. CDR3 sequence reads: CASSSRTSADTQYF. Here the CDR3 DNA reads TGTGCCAGCAGTTCGCGTACTAGCGCAGATACGCAGTATTTT.

This clonotype was found once. The genes are TRBV2 and TRBJ1-4, with D tentatively TRBD1 (5 bases). The CDR3 loop spans 13 amino acids. Germline CDR1 SNHLY, CDR2 FYNNEI. Trimming pared 4 bases from V and 5 bases from J, leaving 8 bases between. CDR3 sequence: CASSGGANEKLFF. The DNA of the CDR3 is TGTGCCAGCAGTGGAGGGGCGAATGAAAAACTGTTTTTT.

The gene calls are TRBV7-9 and TRBJ1-1; perhaps TRBD1 as D (5 bases). V lost 2 bases, J lost 4 bases, and 11 bases lay in between. CDR3 size: 14 residues. In germline, CDR1 is SEHNR, CDR2 FQNEAQ (reference sequence). DNA of the CDR3: TGTGCCAGCAGCTTAAGACACCAGGGCACTGAAGCTTTCTTT. Translation: CASSLRHQGTEAFF. The complete variable domain, with remaining parts taken from reference TRBV7-9 and TRBJ1-1, reads DTGVSQNPRHKITKRGQNVTFRCDPISEHNRLYWYRQTLGQGPEFLTYFQNEAQLEKSRLLSDRFSAERPKGSFSTLEIQRTEQGDSAMYLCASSLRHQGTEAFFGQGTRLTVV.

The chain couples TRBV5-5 to TRBJ1-2; 9 bases agree with TRBD1. The CDR3 is 15 residues long. With 4 bases clipped from V and 7 bases from J, the junction kept 11 bases outside the gene matches. CDR1 and CDR2 from the germline V gene are SGHKS and YYEKEE (reference sequence). The DNA for the CDR3 is TGTGCCAGCAGCGCAAGGACAGGGGATGTAGGTGGCTACACCTTC. Its protein is CASSARTGDVGGYTF.

This chain links TRBV10-3 with TRBJ1-2; D not resolved. This CDR3 has 13 residues. Trimming took off 6 bases at V and 14 bases at J, with 22 bases between the two ends. CDR1 is ENHRY and CDR2 is SYGVKD in the germline V gene. Written as DNA, the CDR3 is TGTGCCATCAGCACCTCGGGCAGTGTCCATGGGACCTTC. This codes for CAISTSGSVHGTF.

J is TRBJ2-5 and V is TRBV7-9; 12 positions agree with TRBD1. Germline V gene data show CDR1 as SEHNR and CDR2 as FQNEAQ (reference sequence). The CDR3 is made up of 16 amino acids. The junction had 9 bases not matched to a gene; V was cut back by 5 bases and J by 5 bases. The CDR3 reads CASSPGTGGLMETQYF. The CDR3 coding sequence is TGTGCCAGCAGCCCCGGGACAGGGGGCCTGATGGAGACCCAGTACTTC.

The gene calls are TRBV11-2 and TRBJ2-5, with 8 bases that match TRBD1. The germline CDR1 and CDR2 sequences are SGHAT and FQNNGV. This CDR3 has 14 residues. V lost 3 bases, J lost 5 bases, and 5 bases stayed unmatched. The chain's CDR3 is CASSLGRGHETQYF. The CDR3 coding sequence is TGTGCCAGCAGCTTGGGCAGGGGGCATGAGACCCAGTACTTC.

This clonotype was observed a few times. The chain recombines TRBV30 with TRBJ2-5; 8 positions agree with TRBD2. The CDR3 sequence is 15 residues long. V gave up 2 bases and J gave up 5 bases; unmatched junction bases: 10. Germline V gene data show CDR1 as GTSNPN and CDR2 as SVGIG (reference sequence). The CDR3 reads CAWSQGLVGGETQYF. The DNA for the CDR3 is TGTGCCTGGAGTCAGGGACTAGTCGGGGGGGAGACCCAGTACTTC.